This is a list of T cell receptor beta chains from one sample in a study of blood T cells in healthy people across ages. TCRdb independently ran MiXCR on the 5' RACE reads; one entry per CDR3 protein. This sample carries hundreds of thousands of distinct CDR3 sequences, roughly 44% of them seen once, and the ten largest clones take about 21%. The source material was blood. These receptor sequences come from a man in his sixties in good health. Both conserved end residues are part of each CDR3. The D gene is left open where the match is weak. For some rows the clone size is stated as once, few or many, or as a class when expanded; others skip it.

clone size,V gene,D gene,J gene,CDR3 protein,CDR3 DNA
.,TRBV20-1,.,TRBJ2-2,CSARDLSQGVNTGELFF,TGCAGTGCTAGAGATCTTAGCCAGGGTGTGAACACCGGGGAGCTGTTTTTT
few,TRBV20-1,.,TRBJ2-7,CSAADTGLHGQYF,TGCAGTGCCGCGGACACCGGATTGCACGGGCAGTACTTC
.,TRBV12-3/TRBV12-4,TRBD1,TRBJ2-4,CASSGTDKNILYF,TGTGCCAGCAGTGGGACAGATAAAAACATTCTGTACTTC
.,TRBV12-3/TRBV12-4,.,TRBJ2-2,CASDGQTNTGELFF,TGTGCCAGCGACGGACAGACGAACACCGGGGAGCTGTTTTTT
.,TRBV5-1,TRBD1,TRBJ2-3,CASSYRGQITDTQYF,TGCGCCAGCAGCTACAGGGGGCAGATCACAGATACGCAGTATTTT
.,TRBV20-1,.,TRBJ1-1,CSAPDYWAPDRNTEAFF,TGCAGTGCTCCTGATTATTGGGCACCGGACAGGAACACTGAAGCTTTCTTT
few,TRBV20-1,.,TRBJ2-7,CSATETVVGEQYF,TGCAGTGCTACAGAGACGGTTGTCGGAGAGCAGTACTTC
.,TRBV3-1,.,TRBJ2-2,CASSQARGSIFTGELFF,TGTGCCAGCAGCCAAGCTCGCGGCAGCATCTTCACCGGGGAGCTGTTTTTT
.,TRBV4-1,.,TRBJ2-7,CASSQELGGVSYEQYF,TGCGCCAGCAGCCAAGAGCTAGGGGGGGTATCCTACGAGCAGTACTTC
.,TRBV7-3,.,TRBJ2-5,CASSLIGGPKEETQYF,TGTGCCAGCAGCTTAATAGGGGGGCCCAAGGAAGAGACCCAGTACTTC
.,TRBV7-2,TRBD2,TRBJ2-3,CASSSGTSGGTLDTQYF,TGTGCCAGCAGCTCCGGGACTAGCGGGGGGACCTTGGATACGCAGTATTTT
few,TRBV6-5,.,TRBJ1-2,CASRNTANYGYTF,TGTGCCAGCAGGAACACAGCTAACTATGGCTACACCTTC
.,TRBV6-5,.,TRBJ2-1,CASSYSRQINEQFF,TGTGCCAGCAGTTACTCGAGGCAGATCAATGAGCAGTTCTTC
.,TRBV24-1,.,TRBJ2-2,CATSPSERANTGELFF,TGTGCCACCAGCCCCTCCGAGCGGGCGAACACCGGGGAGCTGTTTTTT
.,TRBV14,.,TRBJ1-1,CASSARPGRANTEAFF,TGTGCCAGCAGCGCCCGGCCGGGACGGGCGAACACTGAAGCTTTCTTT
once,TRBV5-1,.,TRBJ1-4,CASSPGAGPLEKLFF,TGCGCCAGCAGCCCCGGGGCAGGGCCTCTCGAAAAACTGTTTTTT
few,TRBV7-2,.,TRBJ2-7,CASSSTGGHYEQYF,TGTGCCAGCAGCTCTACCGGGGGGCACTACGAGCAGTACTTC
.,TRBV3-1,TRBD1,TRBJ1-1,CASTKGQGRLYTEAFF,TGTGCCAGCACCAAGGGACAGGGGCGGTTGTACACTGAAGCTTTCTTT
.,TRBV3-1,.,TRBJ1-2,CASSAGPTRGYTF,TGTGCCAGCAGCGCAGGGCCAACTCGGGGCTACACCTTC
.,TRBV5-1,.,TRBJ1-2,CASSLEPGHPNYGYTF,TGCGCCAGCAGCTTGGAACCGGGACACCCCAACTATGGCTACACCTTC
.,TRBV3-1,.,TRBJ1-2,CASSQVGGRDYTF,TGTGCCAGCAGCCAAGTAGGCGGCAGAGACTACACCTTC
.,TRBV28,.,TRBJ2-4,CASRPEVAKNIQYF,TGTGCCAGCAGGCCGGAGGTAGCCAAAAACATTCAGTACTTC
.,TRBV6-1,TRBD1,TRBJ2-7,CASNQGATFHEQYF,TGTGCCAGCAATCAGGGGGCGACCTTTCACGAGCAGTACTTC
.,TRBV24-1,TRBD1,TRBJ2-7,CARTHGTGYNEQYF,TGTGCCAGAACCCACGGGACAGGGTACAATGAGCAGTACTTC
few,TRBV7-8,TRBD2,TRBJ2-5,CASSATSGGLQETQYF,TGTGCCAGCAGCGCCACTAGCGGGGGGCTTCAAGAGACCCAGTACTTC
.,TRBV6-1,.,TRBJ1-2,CASSESDNYGYTF,TGTGCCAGCAGTGAGTCAGACAACTATGGCTACACCTTC
.,TRBV20-1,.,TRBJ1-6,CSAFTPNSPLHF,TGCAGTGCTTTTACCCCGAATTCACCCCTCCACTTT
.,TRBV4-2,.,TRBJ1-2,CASSQAGTGEHYGYTF,TGTGCCAGCAGCCAGGCCGGGACCGGAGAACACTATGGCTACACCTTC
.,TRBV6-1,TRBD1,TRBJ1-1,CVSRVGTANTEAFF,TGTGTCAGCAGAGTTGGGACAGCGAACACTGAAGCTTTCTTT
.,TRBV12-3/TRBV12-4,.,TRBJ1-4,CASSTYRNEKLFF,TGTGCCAGCAGTACTTACAGAAATGAAAAACTGTTTTTT
few,TRBV20-1,.,TRBJ1-2,CSASGTRGGYTF,TGCAGTGCTTCCGGGACAAGAGGAGGCTACACCTTC
few,TRBV7-8,.,TRBJ2-1,CASSPIYPGANEQFF,TGTGCCAGCAGCCCTATTTACCCAGGGGCCAATGAGCAGTTCTTC